These T cell receptor beta chains were read from a single sample in a study of T cell changes during pregnancy in multiple sclerosis. Libraries were prepared by immunoSEQ multiplex PCR; TCRdb keeps only in-frame clonotypes and omits some of them. Among roughly 100,000 clones listed, around 92% were seen once. The specimen was peripheral blood, collected after pregnancy. Receptors were obtained from a female donor in good health, enrolled as a control in a pregnancy study. The CDR3 runs from the conserved cysteine through the conserved F or W. The D gene is left open where the match is weak. Not every row has a clone size; where given, it reads once, few, many or a size class.

D,V,J,size,CDR3,DNA
-,TRBV18,TRBJ2-3,-,CASSPPRGIDTQYF,TGTGCCAGCTCACCACCGCGGGGTATAGATACGCAGTATTTT
TRBD2,TRBV2,TRBJ2-3,once,CAGLAGGFTDTQYF,TGTGCCGGATTAGCGGGGGGGTTCACAGATACGCAGTATTTT
-,TRBV4-3,TRBJ2-2,-,CASSKRRGQGTGELFF,TGCGCCAGCAGCAAGCGGAGGGGGCAGGGGACCGGGGAGCTGTTTTTT
TRBD2,TRBV27,TRBJ2-2,-,CASSFGPGRAGELFF,TGTGCCAGCAGTTTTGGTCCGGGGAGGGCCGGGGAGCTGTTTTTT
-,TRBV10-3,TRBJ1-1,-,CAIRVRADTEAFF,TGTGCCATCAGGGTGCGGGCGGACACTGAAGCTTTCTTT
-,TRBV10-3,TRBJ2-7,-,CAISEGGASYEQYF,TGTGCCATCAGTGAAGGGGGGGCATCCTACGAGCAGTACTTC
-,TRBV9,TRBJ2-3,-,CASSVATDTQYF,TGTGCCAGCAGCGTAGCGACAGATACGCAGTATTTT
-,TRBV4-2,TRBJ2-5,-,CASSQGLATQYF,TGTGCCAGCAGCCAAGGGCTAGCGACCCAGTACTTC
TRBD1,TRBV28,TRBJ2-3,-,CASSGTGTRTDTQYF,TGTGCCAGCAGTGGGACAGGGACGCGCACAGATACGCAGTATTTT
TRBD1,TRBV6-5,TRBJ2-7,-,CAAGGYEQYF,TGTGCCGCAGGGGGCTACGAGCAGTACTTC
TRBD1,TRBV25-1,TRBJ1-4,-,CASSWTGFSGRDEKLFF,TGTGCCAGCAGTTGGACAGGGTTTAGTGGAAGAGATGAAAAACTGTTTTTT
TRBD1,TRBV7-9,TRBJ1-1,once,CASSPGQASRMNTEAFF,TGTGCCAGCAGCCCGGGACAGGCGAGCCGAATGAACACTGAAGCTTTCTTT
-,TRBV7-2,TRBJ1-4,-,CASSLKWTATRSEKLFF,TGTGCCAGCAGCCTTAAGTGGACAGCTACACGGAGTGAAAAACTGTTTTTT
TRBD1,TRBV9,TRBJ1-4,-,CASSDGTGRHEKLFF,TGTGCCAGCAGCGATGGGACAGGGAGGCATGAAAAACTGTTTTTT
-,TRBV6-1,TRBJ1-4,-,CASSVTPRSSNEKLFF,TGTGCCAGCAGTGTAACCCCCCGGTCCTCTAATGAAAAACTGTTTTTT
-,TRBV7-9,TRBJ1-2,-,CASSLVGRADGYTF,TGTGCCAGCAGCTTAGTAGGCAGGGCGGATGGCTACACCTTC
TRBD2,TRBV27,TRBJ2-1,-,CASSLSGGYYNEQFF,TGTGCCAGCAGTCTCAGCGGGGGTTACTACAATGAGCAGTTCTTC
TRBD1,TRBV16,TRBJ1-5,-,CASSQYHRGSQPQHF,TGTGCCAGCAGCCAATATCACAGGGGAAGTCAGCCCCAGCATTTT
-,TRBV6-4,TRBJ2-5,-,CASLVGWKETQYF,TGTGCCAGCTTGGTGGGCTGGAAAGAGACCCAGTACTTC
-,TRBV30,TRBJ2-7,-,CAWSRGGSYEQYF,TGTGCCTGGAGTAGGGGGGGCTCCTACGAGCAGTACTTC
TRBD1,TRBV6-6,TRBJ1-1,-,CASRDRVGVNTEAFF,TGTGCCAGCAGGGACAGGGTTGGGGTGAACACTGAAGCTTTCTTT
-,TRBV27,TRBJ2-2,-,CASSLGGGATGELFF,TGTGCCAGCAGTCTGGGGGGAGGAGCCACCGGGGAGCTGTTTTTT
-,TRBV4-1,TRBJ1-6,-,CASNPPGRNSPLHF,TGCGCCAGCAACCCACCGGGGAGGAATTCACCCCTCCACTTT
TRBD2,TRBV28,TRBJ2-5,once,CASSLRASGGLYETQYF,TGTGCCAGCAGTTTACGCGCGAGCGGGGGGCTTTACGAGACCCAGTACTTC
-,TRBV30,TRBJ2-5,once,CAWRLAAETQYF,TGTGCCTGGAGACTCGCGGCAGAGACCCAGTACTTC
TRBD2,TRBV5-6,TRBJ2-1,-,CASSRSSGGGFF,TGTGCCAGCAGCCGTTCTAGCGGGGGGGGGTTCTTC
TRBD1,TRBV4-1,TRBJ1-5,-,CASSRRRGLNQPQHF,TGCGCCAGCAGCCGGCGGAGGGGGCTCAATCAGCCCCAGCATTTT
TRBD2,TRBV7-2,TRBJ2-7,-,CASSTTSGVYEQYF,TGTGCCAGCAGCACGACTAGCGGAGTCTACGAGCAGTACTTC
-,TRBV10-3,TRBJ1-2,-,CAISESATSYTF,TGTGCCATCAGTGAGTCGGCCACGAGCTACACCTTC
TRBD2,TRBV10-3,TRBJ2-3,-,CAISDSREGTDTQYF,TGTGCCATCAGTGATAGCAGGGAGGGGACAGATACGCAGTATTTT
TRBD2,TRBV11-2,TRBJ2-2,-,CASSQGTSGGLANTGELFF,TGTGCCAGCAGCCAAGGGACTAGCGGGGGGCTAGCGAACACCGGGGAGCTGTTTTTT
TRBD1,TRBV11-2,TRBJ2-1,-,CASSLGQGRDNEQFF,TGTGCCAGCAGCTTAGGACAGGGTAGGGACAATGAGCAGTTCTTC
-,TRBV11-2,TRBJ1-1,-,CASSPGMGRVGPEAFF,TGTGCCAGCAGCCCAGGGATGGGCAGGGTAGGCCCTGAAGCTTTCTTT
-,TRBV5-1,TRBJ2-3,-,CASHARPPDTQYF,TGCGCCAGCCATGCTAGGCCCCCAGATACGCAGTATTTT
TRBD2,TRBV28,TRBJ2-3,-,CASKRGGTDTQYF,TGTGCCAGCAAACGGGGGGGGACAGATACGCAGTATTTT
-,TRBV5-1,TRBJ2-2,-,CASTRGPERGETGELFF,TGCGCCAGCACCCGAGGCCCCGAGCGTGGGGAGACCGGGGAGCTGTTTTTT
-,TRBV10-3,TRBJ1-5,-,CAVGGSNQPQHF,TGTGCAGTGGGGGGGAGCAATCAGCCCCAGCATTTT
-,TRBV27,TRBJ1-1,-,CASSLSYGGGGTEAFF,TGTGCCAGCAGTTTATCGTATGGGGGGGGCGGCACTGAAGCTTTCTTT